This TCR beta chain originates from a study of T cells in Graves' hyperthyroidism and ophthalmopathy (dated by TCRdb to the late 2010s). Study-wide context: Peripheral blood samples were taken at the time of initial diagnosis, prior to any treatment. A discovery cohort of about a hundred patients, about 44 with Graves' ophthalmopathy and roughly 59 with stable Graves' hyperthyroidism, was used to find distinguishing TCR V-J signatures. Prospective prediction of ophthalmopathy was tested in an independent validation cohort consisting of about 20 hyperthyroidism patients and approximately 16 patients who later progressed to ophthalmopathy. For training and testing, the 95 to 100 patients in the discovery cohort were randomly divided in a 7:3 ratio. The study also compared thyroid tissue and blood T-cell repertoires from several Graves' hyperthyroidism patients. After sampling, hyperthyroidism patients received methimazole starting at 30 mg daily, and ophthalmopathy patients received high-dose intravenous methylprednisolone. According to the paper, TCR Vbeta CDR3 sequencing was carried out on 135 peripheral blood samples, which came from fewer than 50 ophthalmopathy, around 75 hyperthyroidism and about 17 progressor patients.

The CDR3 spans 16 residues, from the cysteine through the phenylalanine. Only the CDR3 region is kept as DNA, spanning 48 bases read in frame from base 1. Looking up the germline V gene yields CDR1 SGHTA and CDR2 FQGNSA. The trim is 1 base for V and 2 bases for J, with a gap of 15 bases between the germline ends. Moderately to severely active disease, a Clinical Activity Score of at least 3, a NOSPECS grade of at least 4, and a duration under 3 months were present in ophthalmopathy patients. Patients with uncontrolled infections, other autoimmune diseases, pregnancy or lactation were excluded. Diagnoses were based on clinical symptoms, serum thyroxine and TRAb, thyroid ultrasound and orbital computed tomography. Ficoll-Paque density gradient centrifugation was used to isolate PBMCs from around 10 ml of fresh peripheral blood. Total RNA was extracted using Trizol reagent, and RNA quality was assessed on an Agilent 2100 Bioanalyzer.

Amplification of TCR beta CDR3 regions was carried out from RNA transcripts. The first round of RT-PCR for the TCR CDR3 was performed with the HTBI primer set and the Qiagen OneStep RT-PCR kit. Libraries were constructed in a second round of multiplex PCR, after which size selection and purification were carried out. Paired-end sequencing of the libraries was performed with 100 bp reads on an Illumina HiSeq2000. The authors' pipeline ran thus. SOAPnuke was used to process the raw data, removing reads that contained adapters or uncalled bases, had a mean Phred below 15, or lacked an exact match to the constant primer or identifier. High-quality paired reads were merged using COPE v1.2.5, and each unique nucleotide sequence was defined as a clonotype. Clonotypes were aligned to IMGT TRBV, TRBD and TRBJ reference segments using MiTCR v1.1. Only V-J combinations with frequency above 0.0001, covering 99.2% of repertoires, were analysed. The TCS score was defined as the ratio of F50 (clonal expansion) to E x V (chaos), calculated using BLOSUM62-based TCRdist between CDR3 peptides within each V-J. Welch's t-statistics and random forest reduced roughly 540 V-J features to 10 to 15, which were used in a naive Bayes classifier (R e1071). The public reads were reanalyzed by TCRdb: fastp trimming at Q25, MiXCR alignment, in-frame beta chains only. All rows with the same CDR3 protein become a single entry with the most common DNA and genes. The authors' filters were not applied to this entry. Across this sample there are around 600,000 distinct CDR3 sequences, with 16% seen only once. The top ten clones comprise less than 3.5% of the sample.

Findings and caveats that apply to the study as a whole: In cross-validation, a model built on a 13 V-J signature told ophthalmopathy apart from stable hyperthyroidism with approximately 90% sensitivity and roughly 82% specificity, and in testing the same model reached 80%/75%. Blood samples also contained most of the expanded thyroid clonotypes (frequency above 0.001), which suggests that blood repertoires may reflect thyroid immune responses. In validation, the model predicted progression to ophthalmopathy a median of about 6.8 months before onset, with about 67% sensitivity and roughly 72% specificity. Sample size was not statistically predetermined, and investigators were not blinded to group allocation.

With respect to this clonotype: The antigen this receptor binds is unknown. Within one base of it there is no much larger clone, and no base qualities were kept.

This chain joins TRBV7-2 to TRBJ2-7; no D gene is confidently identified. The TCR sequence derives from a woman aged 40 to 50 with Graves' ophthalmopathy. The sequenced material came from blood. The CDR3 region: CASSLGPDLITYEQYF. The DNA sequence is TGTGCCAGCAGCTTAGGCCCAGATCTGATCACCTACGAGCAGTACTTC.